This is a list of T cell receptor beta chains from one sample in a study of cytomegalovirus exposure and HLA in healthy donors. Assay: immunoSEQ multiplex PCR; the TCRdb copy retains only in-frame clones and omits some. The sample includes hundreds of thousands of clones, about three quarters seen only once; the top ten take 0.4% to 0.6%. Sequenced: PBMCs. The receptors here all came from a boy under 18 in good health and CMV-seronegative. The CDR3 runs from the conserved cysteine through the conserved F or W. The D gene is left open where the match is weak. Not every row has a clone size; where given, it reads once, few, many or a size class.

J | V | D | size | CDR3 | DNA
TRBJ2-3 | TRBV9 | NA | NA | CASSVGSNIRADTQYF | TGTGCCAGCAGCGTAGGTAGCAATATCCGGGCAGATACGCAGTATTTT
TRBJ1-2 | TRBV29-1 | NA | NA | CSVEKGEGVDGYTF | TGCAGCGTTGAAAAAGGAGAAGGGGTCGATGGCTACACCTTC
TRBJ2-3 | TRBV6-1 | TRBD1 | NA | CASSEETAQGADTQYF | TGTGCCAGCAGTGAAGAAACGGCACAGGGGGCGGATACGCAGTATTTT
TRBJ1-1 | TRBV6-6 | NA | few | CASSYSEDIYTEAFF | TGTGCCAGCAGTTACAGTGAGGATATATACACTGAAGCTTTCTTT
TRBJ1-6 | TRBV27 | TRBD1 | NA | CASSLSPRERGRRGSPLHF | TGTGCCAGCAGTTTATCGCCCCGGGAAAGGGGGCGCCGGGGGTCACCCCTCCACTTT
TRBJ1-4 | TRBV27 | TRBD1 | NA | CASSLFPATGANEKLFF | TGTGCCAGCAGTTTATTCCCCGCGACAGGGGCTAATGAAAAACTGTTTTTT
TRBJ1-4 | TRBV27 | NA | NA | CASSLFAQTGTNEKLFF | TGTGCCAGCAGTTTATTCGCCCAAACAGGGACTAATGAAAAACTGTTTTTT
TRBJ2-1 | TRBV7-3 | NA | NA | CASSPDRNPGSGEQFF | TGTGCCAGCAGCCCCGACAGGAATCCGGGTAGTGGTGAGCAGTTCTTC
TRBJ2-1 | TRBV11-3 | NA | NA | CASSLAGVNEQFF | TGTGCCAGCAGCTTAGCCGGGGTCAATGAGCAGTTCTTC
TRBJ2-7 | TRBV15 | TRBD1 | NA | CATSSGQDPLEQYF | TGTGCCACCAGCTCAGGACAGGACCCCTTGGAGCAGTACTTC
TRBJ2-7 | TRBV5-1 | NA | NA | CASSSQQVNSYEQYF | TGCGCCAGCAGCTCTCAACAGGTTAACTCCTACGAGCAGTACTTC
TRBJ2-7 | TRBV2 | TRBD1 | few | CASSKPGQTIEQYF | TGTGCCAGCAGCAAGCCGGGACAGACCATCGAGCAGTACTTC
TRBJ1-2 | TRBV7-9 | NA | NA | CSSSPLTGFANYGYTF | TGTTCCAGCAGCCCACTAACAGGGTTCGCTAACTATGGCTACACCTTC
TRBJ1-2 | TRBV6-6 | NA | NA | CASSYLGPSGGYTF | TGTGCCAGCAGTTACTTGGGGCCCAGCGGGGGCTACACCTTC
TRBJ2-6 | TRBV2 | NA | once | CASTTQGSGANVLTF | TGTGCCAGCACCACACAGGGTTCTGGGGCCAACGTCCTGACTTTC
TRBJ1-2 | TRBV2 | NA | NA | CASEFRGRGGYTF | TGTGCCAGCGAATTCAGGGGAAGGGGCGGCTACACCTTC
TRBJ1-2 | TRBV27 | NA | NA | CASGPRAPTGFYGYTF | TGTGCCAGCGGTCCTCGCGCCCCGACAGGATTCTATGGCTACACCTTC
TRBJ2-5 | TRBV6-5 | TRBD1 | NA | CASRQGGETQYF | TGTGCCAGTAGACAGGGGGGGGAGACCCAGTACTTC